This TCR beta chain emerged from a study of blood T cell repertoires in COVID-19. As for the study in general: Researchers got acute and convalescent COVID-19 samples from the United States, Italy and Spain.

About this clone itself: A single base separates this from a much larger clone, so it may be a read error.

The V gene's germline CDR1 is SGHKS and CDR2 YYEKEE (reference sequence). This CDR3 has 14 amino acids. With V trimmed by 2 bases and J by 2 bases, 1 base remained unmatched. The Seattle patients joined while their infection was active and were tracked longitudinally afterward. As originally analysed: Estimation of nucleated cell counts relied on the amplification of reference gene primers. Libraries were prepared by immunoSEQ multiplex PCR; TCRdb keeps only in-frame clonotypes and omits some of them. Clone size and the V and J calls come from that table; the DNA yielded D and trimming. The table has 150,000 to 200,000 clones, roughly 84% seen once.

The chain uses TRBV5-5 and TRBJ1-5, with 7 bases identical to TRBD1. The TCR sequence derives from a woman aged 70-85 years with COVID-19, enrolled during active disease. Specimen: peripheral blood. The CDR3 DNA is TGTGCCAGCAGCTTAACAGGGGGCAATCAGCCCCAGCATTTT. Residues: CASSLTGGNQPQHF.